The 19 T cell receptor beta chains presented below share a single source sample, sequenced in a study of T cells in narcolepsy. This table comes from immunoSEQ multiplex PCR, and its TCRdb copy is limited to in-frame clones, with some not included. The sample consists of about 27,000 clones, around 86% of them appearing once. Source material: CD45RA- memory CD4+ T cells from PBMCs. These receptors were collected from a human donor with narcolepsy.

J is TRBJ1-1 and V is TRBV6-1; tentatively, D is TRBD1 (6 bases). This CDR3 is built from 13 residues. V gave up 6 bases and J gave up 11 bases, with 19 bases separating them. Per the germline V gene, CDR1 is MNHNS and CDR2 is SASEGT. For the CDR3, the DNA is TGTGCCAGCAGGGAAAACCTCTTGGGGGCCGCTTTCTTT. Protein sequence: CASRENLLGAAFF.

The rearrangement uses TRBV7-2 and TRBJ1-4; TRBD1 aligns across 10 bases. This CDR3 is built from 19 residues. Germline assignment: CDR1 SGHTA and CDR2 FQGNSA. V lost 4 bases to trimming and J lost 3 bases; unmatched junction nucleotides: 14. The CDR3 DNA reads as TGTGCCAGCAGCTCTCAGACAGGGGGCTCGTCTTTAGCTAATGAAAAACTGTTTTTT. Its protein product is CASSSQTGGSSLANEKLFF.

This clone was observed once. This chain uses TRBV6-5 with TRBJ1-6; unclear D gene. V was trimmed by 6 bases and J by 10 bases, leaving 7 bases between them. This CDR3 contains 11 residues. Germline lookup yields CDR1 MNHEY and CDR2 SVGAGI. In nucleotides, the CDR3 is TGTGCCAGCAGCGGGTGGTCACCCCTCCACTTT. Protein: CASSGWSPLHF.

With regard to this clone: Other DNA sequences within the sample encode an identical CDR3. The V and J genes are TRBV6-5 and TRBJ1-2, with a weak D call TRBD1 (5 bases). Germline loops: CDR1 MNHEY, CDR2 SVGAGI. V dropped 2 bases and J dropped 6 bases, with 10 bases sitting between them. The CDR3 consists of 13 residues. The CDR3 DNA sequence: TGTGCCAGCAGTTACCTCCAGGGTAATGGCTACACCTTC. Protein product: CASSYLQGNGYTF.

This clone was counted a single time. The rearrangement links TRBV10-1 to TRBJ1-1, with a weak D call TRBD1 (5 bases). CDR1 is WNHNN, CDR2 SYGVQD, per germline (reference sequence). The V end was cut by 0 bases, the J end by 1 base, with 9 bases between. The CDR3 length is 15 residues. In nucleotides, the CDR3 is TGCGCCAGCAGTGAGTCCAGGGCGAGGAACACTGAAGCTTTCTTT. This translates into CASSESRARNTEAFF.

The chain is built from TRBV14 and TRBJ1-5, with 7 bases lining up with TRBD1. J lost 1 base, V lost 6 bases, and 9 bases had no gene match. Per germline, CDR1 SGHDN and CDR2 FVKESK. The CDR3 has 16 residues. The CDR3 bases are TGTGCCAGCAGTCCTACAGGGGATTACAGCAATCAGCCCCAGCATTTT. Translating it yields CASSPTGDYSNQPQHF.

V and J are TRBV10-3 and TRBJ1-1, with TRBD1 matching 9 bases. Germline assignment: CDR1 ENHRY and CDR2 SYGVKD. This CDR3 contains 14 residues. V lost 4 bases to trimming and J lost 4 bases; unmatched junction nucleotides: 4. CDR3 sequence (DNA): TGTGCCATCAGTGGGGACAGGGTGGTCACTGAAGCTTTCTTT. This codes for CAISGDRVVTEAFF.

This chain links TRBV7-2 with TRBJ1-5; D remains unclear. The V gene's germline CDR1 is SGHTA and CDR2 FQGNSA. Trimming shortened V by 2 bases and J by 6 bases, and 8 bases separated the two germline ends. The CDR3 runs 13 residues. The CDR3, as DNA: TGTGCCAGCAGCTTACGGGCGGGTCAGCCCCAGCATTTT. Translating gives CASSLRAGQPQHF.

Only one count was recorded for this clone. CDR3 DNA sequence: TGTGCCAGCGGGGGTAGCGGGGGATCCCAAGAGACCCAGTACTTC. Amino acid sequence: CASGGSGGSQETQYF. The genes are TRBV19 and TRBJ2-5; TRBD2 matches at 9 bases. CDR3 length equals 15 residues. CDR1 and CDR2 (germline): LNHDA, SQIVND (reference sequence). V trimming: 9 bases; J trimming: 1 base; junction bases outside the gene matches: 9.

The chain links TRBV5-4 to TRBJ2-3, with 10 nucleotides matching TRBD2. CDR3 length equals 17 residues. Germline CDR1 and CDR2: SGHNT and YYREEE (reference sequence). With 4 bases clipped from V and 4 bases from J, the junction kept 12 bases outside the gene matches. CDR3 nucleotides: TGTGCCAGCAGCGATCCTAGGCAGCGGGGGGGCGCAGATACGCAGTATTTT. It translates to CASSDPRQRGGADTQYF.

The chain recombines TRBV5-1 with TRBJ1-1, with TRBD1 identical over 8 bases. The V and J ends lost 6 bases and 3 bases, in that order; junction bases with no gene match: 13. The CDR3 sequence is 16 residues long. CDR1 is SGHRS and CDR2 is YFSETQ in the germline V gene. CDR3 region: CASNPGAGQGYTEAFF. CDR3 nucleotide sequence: TGCGCCAGCAACCCGGGGGCAGGACAGGGTTACACTGAAGCTTTCTTT. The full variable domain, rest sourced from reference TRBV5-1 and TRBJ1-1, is KAGVTQTPRYLIKTRGQQVTLSCSPISGHRSVSWYQQTPGQGLQFLFEYFSETQRNKGNFPGRFSGRQFSNSRSEMNVSTLELGDSALYLCASNPGAGQGYTEAFFGQGTRLTVV.

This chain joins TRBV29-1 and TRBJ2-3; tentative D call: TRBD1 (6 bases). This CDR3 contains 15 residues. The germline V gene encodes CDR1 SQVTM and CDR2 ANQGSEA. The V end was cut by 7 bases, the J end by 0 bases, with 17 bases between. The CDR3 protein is CSGLGQPGSTDTQYF. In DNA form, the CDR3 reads TGCAGCGGGCTCGGACAGCCTGGTAGCACAGATACGCAGTATTTT.

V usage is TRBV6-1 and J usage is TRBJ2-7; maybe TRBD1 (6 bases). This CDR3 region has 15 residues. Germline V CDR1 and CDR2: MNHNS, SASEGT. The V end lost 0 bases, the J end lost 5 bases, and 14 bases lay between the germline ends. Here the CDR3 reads CASSEAGTGLDEQYF. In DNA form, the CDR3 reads TGTGCCAGCAGTGAAGCGGGAACAGGGTTGGACGAGCAGTACTTC.

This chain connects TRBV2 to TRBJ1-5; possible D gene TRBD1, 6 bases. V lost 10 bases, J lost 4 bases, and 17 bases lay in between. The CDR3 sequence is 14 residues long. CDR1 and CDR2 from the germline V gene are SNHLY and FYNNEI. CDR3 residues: CATQQGGPNQPQHF. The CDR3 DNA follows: TGTGCCACCCAACAGGGAGGGCCTAATCAGCCCCAGCATTTT.

DNA for the CDR3: TGCGCCAGCAGCTTGGAGGCCAAACCTATCTATGGCTACACCTTC. Translating gives CASSLEAKPIYGYTF. J is TRBJ1-2 and V is TRBV5-1, with D uncertain. Trimming stripped 0 bases from V and 4 bases from J, with 13 bases between. The CDR3 spans 15 residues. Germline CDR1 SGHRS, CDR2 YFSETQ.

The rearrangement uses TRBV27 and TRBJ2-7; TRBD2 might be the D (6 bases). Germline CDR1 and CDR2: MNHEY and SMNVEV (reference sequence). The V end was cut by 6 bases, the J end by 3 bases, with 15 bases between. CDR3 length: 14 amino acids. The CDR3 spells CASSPVVGGYEQYF. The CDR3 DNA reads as TGTGCCAGCAGCCCGGTGGTGGGGGGCTACGAGCAGTACTTC.

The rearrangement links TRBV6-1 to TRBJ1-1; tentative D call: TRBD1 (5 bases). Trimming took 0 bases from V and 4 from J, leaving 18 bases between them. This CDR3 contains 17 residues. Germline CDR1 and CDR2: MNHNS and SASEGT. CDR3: CASSEAGRGRGSTEAFF. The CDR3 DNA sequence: TGTGCCAGCAGTGAAGCGGGACGCGGACGGGGGAGCACTGAAGCTTTCTTT.

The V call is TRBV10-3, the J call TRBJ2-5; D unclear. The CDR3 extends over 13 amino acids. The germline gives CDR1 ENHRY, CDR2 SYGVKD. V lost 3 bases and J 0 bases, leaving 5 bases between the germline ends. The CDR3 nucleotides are TGTGCCATCAGTGAAGGGTACCAAGAGACCCAGTACTTC. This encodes CAISEGYQETQYF.

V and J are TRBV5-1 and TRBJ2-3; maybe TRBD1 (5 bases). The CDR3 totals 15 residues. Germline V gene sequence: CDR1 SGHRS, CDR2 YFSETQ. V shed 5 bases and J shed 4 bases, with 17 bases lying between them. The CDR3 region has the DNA TGCGCCAGCAGACCGCAGGGTTGGAGAGCAGATACGCAGTATTTT. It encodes CASRPQGWRADTQYF.